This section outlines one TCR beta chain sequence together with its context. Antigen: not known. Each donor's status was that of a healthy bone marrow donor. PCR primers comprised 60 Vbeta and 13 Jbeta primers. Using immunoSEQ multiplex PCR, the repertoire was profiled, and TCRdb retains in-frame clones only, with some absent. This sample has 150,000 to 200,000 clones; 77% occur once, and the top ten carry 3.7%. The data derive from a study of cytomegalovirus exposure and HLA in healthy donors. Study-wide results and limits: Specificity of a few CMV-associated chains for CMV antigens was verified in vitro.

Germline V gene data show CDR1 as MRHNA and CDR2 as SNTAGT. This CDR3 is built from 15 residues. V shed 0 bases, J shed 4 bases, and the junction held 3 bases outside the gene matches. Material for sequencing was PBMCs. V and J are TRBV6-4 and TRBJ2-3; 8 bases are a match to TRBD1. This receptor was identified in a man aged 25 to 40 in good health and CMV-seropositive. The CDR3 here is CASSDSVTGADTQYF. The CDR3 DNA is TGTGCCAGCAGTGACTCGGTGACAGGGGCAGATACGCAGTATTTT.